This T cell receptor beta chain was sequenced during a study of identical twins (TCRdb year 2016). For context, the study as a whole: The study deep-sequenced TCR alpha and beta repertoires from monozygotic twins, unrelated adults of various ages and cord blood to test whether fetal clonotypes persist. To rule out contamination, the twin experiments were replicated at different times with different library preparation protocols.

Overall results and qualifications from the work: Out-of-frame TCR alpha sharing in monozygotic twins was systematically underestimated by recombination models, whereas sharing between unrelated individuals was in agreement with the recombination models. Out-of-frame TCR alpha sequences shared between twins showed an excess of low generation-probability sequences compared with coincidental sharing between unrelated individuals. Because the same donors could not be followed over many years, the conclusions relied on cross-sectional statistical analysis. Abundant cord blood beta clonotypes carried fewer insertions; young adult naive repertoires showed a weaker similar trend, while memory repertoires showed none. Zero-insertion analyses could be partly confounded by invariant T cells such as MAIT and iNKT, although diverse VJ usage argued against such confounding for most clonotypes. The excess sharing between twins in beta out-of-frame sequences was weaker because fewer shared sequences reduced the signal-to-noise ratio.

All donors were healthy Caucasians. Three pairs of female monozygotic twins, all aged roughly 18 to 29 years, were included in the twin cohort. Miltenyi CD45RO+ enrichment and human naive T-cell isolation kits were used to isolate memory (CD45RO+) and naive T cells from PBMC. The receptor library was made with 5' RACE. The listed sequencing device is Illumina HiSeq 2000. A universal primer binding site was added through template switching, and the final cDNA carried a unique molecular identifier so that TCR cDNA molecules could be counted accurately. Specific primers in the conserved constant-segment region were used to synthesize first-strand cDNA for the TCR alpha and beta chains. To control for contamination, each cDNA library was double barcoded with a SMART-Mk sample barcode plus Illumina barcodes. Two successive PCR steps introduced TruSeq adapter sequences along with Illumina sample barcodes. The TCR alpha and beta cDNA libraries were sequenced on the Illumina HiSeq platform using custom primers. The study's own analysis went as follows. MiGEC processed the raw reads to extract unique molecular identifiers, while MiXCR was used to determine the CDR3 positions. For each individual, recombination models were inferred using an EM algorithm with the repgenHMM and IGoR tools. The tcR package in R was used for shared clonotype analysis, with sharing normalized by the product of cloneset sizes. Out-of-frame nonproductive sequences were analyzed to study raw recombination free of thymic and clonal selection effects. TCRdb itself trimmed the public reads at Q25 with fastp, ran MiXCR and retained productive beta chains. Rows matching on CDR3 protein sequence are summarized as one entry with the most common DNA and genes. V and J calls and clone size were set by TCRdb, not the authors. This sample is represented by 200,000 to 250,000 distinct CDR3 sequences; 7.5% of them were singletons. Of the sample, 1.9% is held by the ten largest clones.

Comments on this clonotype: Its recognized antigen is unknown. Base quality data are lacking; no much larger clone is found one base away.

CDR1 MRHNA and CDR2 SNTAGT are derived from the germline V gene. The CDR3 holds 16 amino acids from the cysteine to the phenylalanine. The sequence is cut down to CDR3 DNA, 48 bases in frame from base 1. Ends trimmed: V by 4 bases, J by 6 bases; bases unmatched to a gene: 7. These data are also associated with another study on yellow fever vaccine responses in identical twins. The second study's paper adds: According to the authors, the vaccine-induced T cell response in identical twins seemed to be partly convergent and partly specific to each individual. The study precisely tracked vaccine-responding T cell clones in identical twins.

The chain is made from TRBV6-4 and TRBJ2-2; 11 central nucleotides agree with TRBD2. Sequenced material: memory (CD45RO+) T cells sorted from blood. The sample's cell subset or site, from its label and the paper: CD45RO+ enriched T cells. This sequence originates from a young woman in good health. The CDR3 is CASSAQLAGAAGELFF. The sequenced DNA is TGTGCCAGCAGTGCCCAACTAGCGGGAGCCGCCGGGGAGCTGTTTTTT.